The present T cell receptor beta chain was sequenced within a study of T cell clonality in common variable immunodeficiency. The CDR3 consists of 14 residues. Germline CDR1 and CDR2: MNHNS and SASEGT. V lost 4 bases and J 1 base, leaving 10 bases between the germline ends. Patients and controls were mostly of Caucasian heritage. Blood samples were heparinized, roughly 5 to 8 ml per donor. Using immunoSEQ multiplex PCR, the repertoire was profiled, and TCRdb retains in-frame clones only, with some absent. The sample was found to contain tens of thousands of clones, and every one recurs. Whole-study findings and limits: Shared TCRbeta clones were fewer between CVID subjects than controls.

Note on this clone: Antigen unknown. The read halts 3 residues ahead of the CDR3 end, with the missing end drawn from the germline J gene.

Material: peripheral blood mononuclear cells. The V call is TRBV6-1, the J call TRBJ1-1; no clear D. This sequence originates from a person aged 18 to 70 in good health. The CDR3 DNA, read in part, is TGTGCCAGCAGTGTACAGAGGAGGAACACTGAA. It yields the protein CASSVQRRNTE. The whole CDR3 reads CASSVQRRNTEAFF.